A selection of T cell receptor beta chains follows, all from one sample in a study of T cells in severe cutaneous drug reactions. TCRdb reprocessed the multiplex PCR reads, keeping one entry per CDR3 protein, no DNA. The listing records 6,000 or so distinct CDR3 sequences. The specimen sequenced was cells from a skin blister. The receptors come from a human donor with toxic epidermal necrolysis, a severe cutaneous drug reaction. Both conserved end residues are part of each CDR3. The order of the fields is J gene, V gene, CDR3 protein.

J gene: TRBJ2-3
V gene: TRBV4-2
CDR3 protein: CASSQEMGRSADTQYF

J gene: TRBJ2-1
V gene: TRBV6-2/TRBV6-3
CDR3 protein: CASIETGAYNEQFF

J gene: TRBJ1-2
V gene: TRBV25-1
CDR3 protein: CASSERLLGGYTF

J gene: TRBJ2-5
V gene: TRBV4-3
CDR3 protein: CASSQEIQETQYF

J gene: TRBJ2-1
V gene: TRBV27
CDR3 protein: CASSRGLAGDFGNEQFF

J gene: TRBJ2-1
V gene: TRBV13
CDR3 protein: CASSSKLWNEQFF

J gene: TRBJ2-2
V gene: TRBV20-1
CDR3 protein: CSAGDRRNTGELFF

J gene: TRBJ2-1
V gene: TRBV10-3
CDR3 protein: CAISESTGGSYNEQFF

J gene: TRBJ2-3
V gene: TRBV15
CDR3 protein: CATSRMAGEGTDTQYF

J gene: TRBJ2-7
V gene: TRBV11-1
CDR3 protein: CASSLTQRWGQYF

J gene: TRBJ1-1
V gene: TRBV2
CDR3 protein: CATQPLRAVNTEAFF

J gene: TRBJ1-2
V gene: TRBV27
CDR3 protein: CASSGAGGIGYTF

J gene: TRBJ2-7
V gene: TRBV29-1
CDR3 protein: CSVSPAGAYEQYF

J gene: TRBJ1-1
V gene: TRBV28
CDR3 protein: CASSPAGLFMNTEAFF

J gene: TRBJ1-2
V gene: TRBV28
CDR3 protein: CASSLGPPGYGYTF

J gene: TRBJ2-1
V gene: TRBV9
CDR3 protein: CASSGQGWVYNEQFF

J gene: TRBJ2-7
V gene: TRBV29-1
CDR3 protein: CSVKAGRLDEQYF

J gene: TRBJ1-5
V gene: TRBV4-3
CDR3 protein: CASSQDTDQPQHF

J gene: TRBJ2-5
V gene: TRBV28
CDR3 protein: CASSHLNLDRFFETQYF

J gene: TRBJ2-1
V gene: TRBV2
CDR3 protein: CATGSYNEQFF

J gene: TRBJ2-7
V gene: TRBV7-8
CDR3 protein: CASSPGLAGTYEQYF

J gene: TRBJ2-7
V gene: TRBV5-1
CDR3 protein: CASSVTPGQQNEQYF

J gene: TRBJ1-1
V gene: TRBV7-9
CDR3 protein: CASSPFADTEAFF

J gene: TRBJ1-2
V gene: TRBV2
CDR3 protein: CASSAYQTTGDYGYTF

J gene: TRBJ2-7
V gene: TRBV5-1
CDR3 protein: CASSPDATGINEQYF

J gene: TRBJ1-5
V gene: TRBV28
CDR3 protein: CASSFGGQPQHF

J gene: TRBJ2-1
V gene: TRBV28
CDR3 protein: CASSLMALQNYNEQFF

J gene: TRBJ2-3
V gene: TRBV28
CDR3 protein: CASRHPVDGTQYF

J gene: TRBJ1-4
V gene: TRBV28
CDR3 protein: CASSLAPQEKLFF

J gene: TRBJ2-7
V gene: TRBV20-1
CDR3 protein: CSAPGTSPVGYEQYF